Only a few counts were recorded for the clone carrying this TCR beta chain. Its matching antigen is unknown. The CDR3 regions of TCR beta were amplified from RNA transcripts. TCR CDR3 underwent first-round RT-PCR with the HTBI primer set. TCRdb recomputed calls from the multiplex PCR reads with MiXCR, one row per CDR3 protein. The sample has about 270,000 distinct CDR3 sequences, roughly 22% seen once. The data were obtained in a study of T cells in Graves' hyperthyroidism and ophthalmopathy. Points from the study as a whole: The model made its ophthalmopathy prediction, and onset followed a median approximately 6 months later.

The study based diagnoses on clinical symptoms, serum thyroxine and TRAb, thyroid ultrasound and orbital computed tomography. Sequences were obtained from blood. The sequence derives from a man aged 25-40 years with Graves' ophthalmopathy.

The CDR3 loop reads CASRAGTSGSYEQYF. CDR3 DNA sequence: TGTGCCAGCAGGGCCGGGACTAGCGGCTCCTACGAGCAGTACTTC. The chain joins TRBV7-9 to TRBJ2-7; 11 bases are shared with TRBD2. The germline CDR1 and CDR2 sequences are SEHNR and FQNEAQ (reference sequence). The CDR3 covers 15 residues. V lost 6 bases, J lost 0 bases, and 4 bases stayed unmatched.